Below, 31 T cell receptor beta chains from the same sample are listed, as sequenced in a study of blood T cell repertoires in COVID-19 (dated by TCRdb to about 2020). Libraries came from the immunoSEQ multiplex PCR assay. Sourced from immuneACCESS, this table was stored by TCRdb with only in-frame sequences that have V and J called. A share of the clones is absent; for the studies checked, an unresolved V gene accounts for under half, and the remainder has no known explanation. The sample data list about 130,000 clones, and approximately 91% of these were observed just once. The ten largest make up over 1% of the sample. The sample comprised peripheral blood. The receptors stem from a woman of 80 years or more with acute or convalescent COVID-19.

In this sample, this clone turned up once. The chain links TRBV3-1 (or the pseudogene TRBV3-2) to TRBJ2-1; 7 positions match TRBD1. Trimming cost V 5 bases and J 5 bases; bases outside gene matches: 6. The CDR3 consists of 14 residues. CDR1 is LGHDT, CDR2 YNNKEL, per germline (reference sequence). Written as DNA, the CDR3 is TGTGCCAGCAGCTACCGACAGGGTCACAATGAGCAGTTCTTC. Its translation is CASSYRQGHNEQFF.

This rearrangement joins TRBV21-1 to TRBJ1-1; the DNA was not compared with TRBD1, the D call given in the table. TRBV21-1 is a pseudogene locus. The CDR3 runs to 14 residues. The CDR3 DNA is TGTGCCAGCAGCAAACTACAGGGTGACACTGAAGCTTTCTTT. Translating gives CASSKLQGDTEAFF.

This clone was counted only a few times. The J gene is TRBJ1-2, the V gene TRBV10-3, with D unclear. CDR1 ENHRY and CDR2 SYGVKD come from the germline V gene. The CDR3 consists of 13 residues. V gave up 4 bases and J gave up 5 bases, with 11 bases separating them. The CDR3 sequence: CAISVATEYGYTF. The CDR3 bases are TGTGCCATCAGTGTAGCGACGGAGTATGGCTACACCTTC.

This clone was seen once. The genes are TRBV10-1 and TRBJ2-3, with D perhaps TRBD1 (6 bases). The CDR3 contains 12 residues. The V end lost 11 bases, the J end lost 5 bases, and 14 bases lay between the germline ends. Germline lookup yields CDR1 WNHNN and CDR2 SYGVQD (reference sequence). In nucleotides, the CDR3 is TGCGCCTCGCAGGGGCAGGGAGATACGCAGTATTTT. Its protein product is CASQGQGDTQYF.

This CDR3 reads CASSSPSGRTDTQYF. The CDR3 nucleotides read TGTGCCAGCAGCTCCCCCTCAGGGCGCACAGATACGCAGTATTTT. The chain couples TRBV7-3 to TRBJ2-3; D perhaps matches TRBD1 (5 bases). The CDR3 is made up of 15 amino acids. The germline CDR1 and CDR2 sequences are SGHTA and FQGTGA. Deletions cut 4 bases from V and 1 base from J, with 12 bases between.

Only a few counts were recorded for this clone. The V call is TRBV5-1, the J call TRBJ2-1; no clear D gene. The V gene's germline CDR1 is SGHRS and CDR2 YFSETQ. The V end was cut by 0 bases, the J end by 9 bases, with 10 bases between. The CDR3 covers 13 residues. In DNA, the CDR3 is TGCGCCAGCAGCTTGGCCAGCGTGGGTGAGCAGTTCTTC. Translated, it gives CASSLASVGEQFF.

The V and J genes are TRBV6-2 or TRBV6-3 and TRBJ2-2; 12 bases match TRBD2. Germline CDR1 is MNHEY and CDR2 is SVGEGT. Trimming cost V 5 bases and J 9 bases; bases outside gene matches: 7. There are 15 residues in the CDR3. The CDR3 loop is CASSQSGLAGRELFF. The DNA of the CDR3 is TGTGCCAGCAGTCAGTCGGGACTAGCGGGTAGGGAGCTGTTTTTT.

This clone was seen a single time. This sample includes further DNA sequences coding for the same CDR3. The chain combines TRBV27 with TRBJ1-2; TRBD1 matches 9 bases. Germline V lookup: CDR1 MNHEY, CDR2 SMNVEV (reference sequence). J was trimmed by 4 bases and V by 2 bases; bases with no gene match: 2. The CDR3 runs to 14 residues. This chain's CDR3 is CASSLDRGIYGYTF. CDR3 sequence (DNA): TGTGCCAGCAGTTTAGACAGGGGGATCTATGGCTACACCTTC.

CDR3 sequence reads: CASSFDRVWTEAFF. CDR3 DNA sequence: TGTGCCAGCAGCTTTGACAGGGTGTGGACTGAAGCTTTCTTT. The chain links TRBV7-8 to TRBJ1-1; TRBD1 matches 7 bases. The CDR3 spans 14 residues. Germline loops: CDR1 SGHVS, CDR2 FQNEAQ. V lost 3 bases and J lost 5; bases outside the gene matches: 6.

This rearrangement joins TRBV7-2 to TRBJ2-2; the match to TRBD1 covers 7 bases. This CDR3 has 15 amino acids. Trimming at V came to 0 bases and at J to 4 bases, leaving 2 bases not matched to a gene. The V gene's germline CDR1 is SGHTA and CDR2 FQGNSA. CDR3 sequence reads: CASSLAAGGTGELFF. As DNA, the CDR3 is TGTGCCAGCAGCTTAGCGGCAGGGGGCACCGGGGAGCTGTTTTTT.

A single count supports this clone. The J gene is TRBJ1-1, the V gene TRBV7-8, with TRBD1 identical over 7 bases. Trimming removed 5 bases from V and 4 bases from J; junction bases left unmatched: 7. This CDR3 has 14 amino acids. Per the germline V gene, CDR1 is SGHVS and CDR2 is FQNEAQ. The CDR3 here is CASSQQGQGTEAFF. CDR3 bases: TGTGCCAGCAGCCAACAGGGGCAAGGCACTGAAGCTTTCTTT. The full variable domain, completed using reference TRBV7-8 and TRBJ1-1, is GAGVSQSPRYKVAKRGQDVALRCDPISGHVSLFWYQQALGQGPEFLTYFQNEAQLDKSGLPSDRFFAERPEGSVSTLKIQRTQQEDSAVYLCASSQQGQGTEAFFGQGTRLTVV.

DNA of the CDR3: TGTGCCAGCAGCTTAACCTGGGAGGAGACCCAGTACTTC. Translating it yields CASSLTWEETQYF. The chain employs TRBV11-1 and TRBJ2-5; the D gene is possibly TRBD2 (5 bases). CDR1 SGHAT and CDR2 FQDESV come from the germline V gene (reference sequence). Trimming removed 2 bases from V and 5 bases from J, with 9 bases in between. The CDR3 is 13 residues long.

The chain has TRBV19 and TRBJ2-3, with TRBD1 identical over 7 bases. V lost 6 bases to trimming and J lost 0 bases; unmatched junction nucleotides: 6. The CDR3 runs to 15 residues. Germline loops: CDR1 LNHDA, CDR2 SQIVND (reference sequence). The CDR3 DNA reads as TGTGCCAGTAGGGACGGGACAGCTAGCACAGATACGCAGTATTTT. It translates to CASRDGTASTDTQYF. The full variable domain, with the rest looked up from reference TRBV19 and TRBJ2-3, is DGGITQSPKYLFRKEGQNVTLSCEQNLNHDAMYWYRQDPGQGLRLIYYSQIVNDFQKGDIAEGYSVSREKKESFPLTVTSAQKNPTAFYLCASRDGTASTDTQYFGPGTRLTVL.

This chain connects TRBV11-2 to TRBJ2-5; the D gene is possibly TRBD2 (7 bases). Trimming shortened V by 1 base and J by 0 bases, and 12 bases separated the two germline ends. CDR1 is SGHAT, CDR2 FQNNGV, per germline. The CDR3 has 16 amino acids. Here the CDR3 reads CASSLVGRGYQETQYF. The CDR3 bases are TGTGCCAGCAGCTTAGTGGGGAGGGGGTACCAAGAGACCCAGTACTTC. The full variable domain, completed using reference TRBV11-2 and TRBJ2-5, is EAGVAQSPRYKIIEKRQSVAFWCNPISGHATLYWYQQILGQGPKLLIQFQNNGVVDDSQLPKDRFSAERLKGVDSTLKIQPAKLEDSAVYLCASSLVGRGYQETQYFGPGTRLLVL.

The CDR3, as DNA: TGTGCCAGCAGCTTGCAGCTGCAACAGGGGGGGGAGACCCAGTACTTC. This sequence encodes CASSLQLQQGGETQYF. The rearrangement links TRBV5-4 to TRBJ2-5; a weak D match, TRBD1 (8 bases). V was trimmed by 1 base and J by 5 bases, leaving 18 bases between them. The CDR3 is 16 amino acids. Looked up from germline, CDR1 is SGHNT and CDR2 is YYREEE (reference sequence).

The chain combines TRBV6-6 with TRBJ2-7, with 9 bases aligning to TRBD1. Germline CDR1 reads MNHNY; CDR2 reads SVGAGI (reference sequence). The CDR3 sequence is 14 residues long. V lost 7 bases to trimming and J lost 1 base; unmatched junction nucleotides: 5. The CDR3 nucleotides read TGTGCCAGCACCCCGGGACAGGGATCCTACGAGCAGTACTTC. This codes for CASTPGQGSYEQYF.

The chain has TRBV7-8 and TRBJ2-7; D is undetermined. V lost 5 bases and J lost 0, with 5 bases in between. The CDR3 loop spans 12 amino acids. Germline lookup yields CDR1 SGHVS and CDR2 FQNEAQ. The CDR3 is CASSTVSYEQYF. CDR3 DNA: TGTGCCAGCAGCACTGTCTCCTACGAGCAGTACTTC.

This clone was observed a single time. The chain couples TRBV27 to TRBJ2-4, with 8 bases fitting TRBD1. The length of the CDR3 is 15 residues. J lost 6 bases, V lost 5 bases, and 9 bases had no gene match. Germline CDR1 is MNHEY and CDR2 is SMNVEV (reference sequence). The CDR3 DNA is TGTGCCAGCAGTCTCGGGTGGGACAGGAGAAACATTCAGTACTTC. This sequence encodes CASSLGWDRRNIQYF.

The V call is TRBV5-4, the J call TRBJ1-2; no firm D call. Germline assignment: CDR1 SGHNT and CDR2 YYREEE (reference sequence). The CDR3 length is 13 residues. V was pared by 0 bases and J by 1 base, with 4 bases between. CDR3 bases: TGTGCCAGCAGCTTGGCGGGTAACTATGGCTACACCTTC. Protein product: CASSLAGNYGYTF.

As concerns this clone: A junction boundary mismatches the germline segment, possibly from a read error. The V gene is TRBV2, the J gene TRBJ1-1, with unresolved D. The CDR3 spans 12 residues. Germline V lookup: CDR1 SNHLY, CDR2 FYNNEI. The CDR3 DNA is TGTGCCAGCAGTGGAAATGAAGCTGTCCAAACCTTT. Translated, it gives CASSGNEAVQTF. Filled out from reference TRBV2 and TRBJ1-1, the complete variable domain reads EPEVTQTPSHQVTQMGQEVILRCVPISNHLYFYWYRQILGQKVEFLVSFYNNEISEKSEIFDDQFSVERPDGSNFTLKIRSTKLEDSAMYFCASSGNEAVQTFGQGTRLTVV.

The genes are TRBV7-9 and TRBJ2-7; 11 bases are shared with TRBD2. Trimming removed 6 bases from V and 2 bases from J; junction bases left unmatched: 3. CDR3 length equals 14 residues. Germline V CDR1 and CDR2: SEHNR, FQNEAQ (reference sequence). CDR3 nucleotides: TGTGCCAGCAGTCTTAGCGGGAGGGCCTACGAGCAGTACTTC. The encoded protein is CASSLSGRAYEQYF.

V is TRBV28 and J is TRBJ2-7; D possibly corresponds to TRBD2 (5 bases). This CDR3 has 13 amino acids. Deletions cut 5 bases from V and 2 bases from J, with 10 bases between. CDR1 is MDHEN, CDR2 SYDVKM, per germline. CDR3 in DNA: TGTGCCAGCAGTCCCGGGGTAACCTACGAGCAGTACTTC. Translation gives CASSPGVTYEQYF. The full variable domain, its missing parts supplied by reference TRBV28 and TRBJ2-7, is DVKVTQSSRYLVKRTGEKVFLECVQDMDHENMFWYRQDPGLGLRLIYFSYDVKMKEKGDIPEGYSVSREKKERFSLILESASTNQTSMYLCASSPGVTYEQYFGPGTRLTVT.

J is TRBJ2-7 and V is TRBV3-1 (or the pseudogene TRBV3-2); no definite D call. Germline V gene data show CDR1 as LGHDT and CDR2 as YNNKEL (reference sequence). The CDR3 totals 15 residues. V was trimmed by 1 base and J by 0 bases, leaving 10 bases between them. The CDR3 nucleotides read TGTGCCAGCAGCCAAGGGGTTAGCAGCTCCTACGAGCAGTACTTC. Protein product: CASSQGVSSSYEQYF.

This chain links TRBV19 with TRBJ2-5; D is possibly TRBD2 (6 bases). With 0 bases removed from V and 7 bases from J, the gap between germline ends came to 12 bases. This CDR3 contains 14 residues. CDR1 LNHDA and CDR2 SQIVND come from the germline V gene (reference sequence). As DNA, the CDR3 is TGTGCCAGTAGTATAGAGCGGGGTTCAGGGACCCAGTACTTC. Translated, it gives CASSIERGSGTQYF.

The chain employs TRBV10-3 and TRBJ2-3; TRBD2 matches at 12 bases. Germline V CDR1 and CDR2: ENHRY, SYGVKD. The CDR3 is 17 residues long. V trimming: 3 bases; J trimming: 2 bases; junction bases outside the gene matches: 6. CDR3 bases: TGTGCCATCAGTGACTTGACTAGCGGGAGAGACACAGATACGCAGTATTTT. Translated: CAISDLTSGRDTDTQYF.

The chain couples TRBV7-2 to TRBJ2-7; D is uncertain. The CDR3 spans 12 residues. Germline assignment: CDR1 SGHTA and CDR2 FQGNSA. V lost 5 bases and J lost 4, with 9 bases in between. This chain's CDR3 is CASSDTRYEQYF. Written as DNA, the CDR3 is TGTGCCAGCAGCGACACCCGGTACGAGCAGTACTTC.

V usage is TRBV5-1 and J usage is TRBJ1-5; tentatively, D is TRBD1 (5 bases). This CDR3 is 15 amino acids long. Germline V gene data show CDR1 as SGHRS and CDR2 as YFSETQ. Between the trimmed V and J ends, which lost 0 bases and 0 bases, there was a span of 7 bases. The CDR3: CASSLAGGSNQPQHF. CDR3 DNA: TGCGCCAGCAGCTTGGCGGGGGGTAGCAATCAGCCCCAGCATTTT.

The chain joins TRBV7-2 to TRBJ2-3, with 7 bases that match TRBD1. V lost 6 bases, J lost 4 bases, and 4 bases stayed unmatched. CDR1 and CDR2 (germline): SGHTA, FQGNSA. CDR3 length: 13 amino acids. Here the CDR3 DNA reads TGTGCCAGCAGTTACAGGGGTCCAGATACGCAGTATTTT. Translation: CASSYRGPDTQYF.

The chain employs TRBV19 and TRBJ2-5, with 11 bases matching TRBD2. Germline CDR1 reads LNHDA; CDR2 reads SQIVND (reference sequence). CDR3 length: 15 residues. V lost 2 bases and J lost 4; bases outside the gene matches: 3. The CDR3 protein is CASSIRLAGGETQYF. Written as DNA, the CDR3 is TGTGCCAGTAGTATAAGGCTAGCGGGGGGAGAGACCCAGTACTTC.

V gene TRBV7-6 combines with J gene TRBJ2-6; perhaps TRBD1 as D (6 bases). V was clipped by 1 base and J by 0 bases, with 13 bases between them. The CDR3 spans 18 residues. The germline V gene encodes CDR1 SGHVS and CDR2 FNYEAQ. The CDR3 DNA sequence: TGTGCCAGCAGCTTAGGGGGGCCTGGCCTCTCTGGGGCCAACGTCCTGACTTTC. It translates to CASSLGGPGLSGANVLTF.

The chain couples TRBV7-9 to TRBJ2-7; 9 nucleotides agree with TRBD2. The J segment lost 3 bases and the V segment lost 5 bases, leaving 11 bases of the junction unmatched. CDR1 and CDR2 (germline): SEHNR, FQNEAQ (reference sequence). The CDR3 contains 16 residues. The CDR3 region is CASSPPRTSEYYEQYF. CDR3 coding DNA: TGTGCCAGCAGCCCCCCCCGGACTAGCGAATACTACGAGCAGTACTTC.